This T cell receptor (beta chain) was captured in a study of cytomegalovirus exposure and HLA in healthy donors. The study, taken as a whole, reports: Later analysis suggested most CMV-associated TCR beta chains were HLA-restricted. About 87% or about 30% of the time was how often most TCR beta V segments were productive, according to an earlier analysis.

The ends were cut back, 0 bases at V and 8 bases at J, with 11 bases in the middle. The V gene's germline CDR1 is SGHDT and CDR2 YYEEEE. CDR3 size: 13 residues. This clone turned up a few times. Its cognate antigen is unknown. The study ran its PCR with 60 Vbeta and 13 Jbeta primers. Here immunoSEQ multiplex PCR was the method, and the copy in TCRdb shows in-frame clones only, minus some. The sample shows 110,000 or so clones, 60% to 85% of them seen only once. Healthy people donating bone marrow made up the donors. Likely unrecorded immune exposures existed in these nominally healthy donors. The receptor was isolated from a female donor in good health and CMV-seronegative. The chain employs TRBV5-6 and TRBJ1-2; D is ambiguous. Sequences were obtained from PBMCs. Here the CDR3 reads CASSLATRSGYTF. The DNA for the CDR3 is TGTGCCAGCAGCTTGGCGACACGCTCCGGCTACACCTTC.